The 30 T cell receptor beta chains below were found in one sample sequenced in a study of T cells in localized non-small cell lung cancer. Assay: immunoSEQ multiplex PCR; the TCRdb copy retains only in-frame clones and omits some. The sample lists about 59,000 clones; roughly 90% were seen once. Specimen: peripheral blood, collected before any cancer treatment. These receptors all stem from a woman aged 40-69 years with stage I lung adenocarcinoma.

This clone was observed a handful of times. The chain recombines TRBV5-6 with TRBJ2-1; maybe TRBD1 (5 bases). Trimming stripped 0 bases from V and 4 bases from J, with 8 bases between. The V gene's germline CDR1 is SGHDT and CDR2 YYEEEE. This CDR3 is 14 amino acids long. CDR3 loop: CASSLGDSYNEQFF. In DNA, the CDR3 is TGTGCCAGCAGCTTGGGTGACAGTTACAATGAGCAGTTCTTC.

V and J are TRBV4-3 and TRBJ1-2; TRBD1 matches at 8 bases. The CDR3 has 17 residues. The V gene's germline CDR1 is LGHNA and CDR2 YSLEER. The V segment lost 0 bases and the J segment 0 bases; nucleotides outside the gene matches: 6. CDR3 in DNA: TGCGCCAGCAGCCAAGACGGATGGGGACAGGCTAACTATGGCTACACCTTC. It translates to CASSQDGWGQANYGYTF.

This clone was recorded only once. The chain has TRBV21-1 and TRBJ2-5; the DNA was not compared with TRBD2, the D call given in the table. TRBV21-1 is assigned pseudogene status. The CDR3 contains 15 residues. DNA of the CDR3: TGTGCCAGCAGCAAAGAGATCGGGTCCCAAGAGACCCAGTACTTC. This translates into CASSKEIGSQETQYF.

The V gene is TRBV14, the J gene TRBJ2-3; D possibly corresponds to TRBD2 (6 bases). Germline-derived CDR1 and CDR2 are SGHDN and FVKESK. The CDR3 has 14 residues. V lost 4 bases to trimming and J lost 1 base, with 9 bases between them. The CDR3 coding sequence is TGTGCCAGCAGCCCTGGAGGGGGCACAGATACGCAGTATTTT. Translating gives CASSPGGGTDTQYF. Full variable domain (outside the CDR3, taken from reference TRBV14 and TRBJ2-3): EAGVTQFPSHSVIEKGQTVTLRCDPISGHDNLYWYRRVMGKEIKFLLHFVKESKQDESGMPNNRFLAERTGGTYSTLKVQPAELEDSGVYFCASSPGGGTDTQYFGPGTRLTVL.

The chain has TRBV28 and TRBJ2-5; 8 bases fit TRBD1. J gave up 2 bases and V 11 bases, and 13 bases lay outside the gene matches. This CDR3 region has 15 residues. CDR1 is MDHEN, CDR2 SYDVKM, per germline. CDR3 sequence reads: CAVQPGTGLQETQYF. The DNA of the CDR3 is TGTGCCGTACAGCCGGGGACAGGTTTGCAAGAGACCCAGTACTTC. Supplemented by reference TRBV28 and TRBJ2-5, the full variable domain reads DVKVTQSSRYLVKRTGEKVFLECVQDMDHENMFWYRQDPGLGLRLIYFSYDVKMKEKGDIPEGYSVSREKKERFSLILESASTNQTSMYLCAVQPGTGLQETQYFGPGTRLLVL.

The table lists this clone with a few counts. DNA of the CDR3: TGTGCCAGCTCACCAGAAAATCAGCCCCAGCATTTT. It encodes CASSPENQPQHF. The rearrangement joins TRBV18 to TRBJ1-5, with unresolved D. The CDR3 consists of 12 residues. The germline CDR1 and CDR2 sequences are KGHSH and LQKENI. V lost 2 bases to trimming and J lost 4 bases, with 3 bases between them.

The chain has TRBV29-1 and TRBJ1-5, with 7 bases lining up with TRBD1. There are 14 residues in the CDR3. The V segment lost 4 bases and the J segment 3 bases; nucleotides outside the gene matches: 6. Germline values: CDR1 SQVTM, CDR2 ANQGSEA. This CDR3 reads CSVGDSLNNQPQHF. The CDR3 DNA reads as TGCAGCGTTGGGGACAGTCTCAACAATCAGCCCCAGCATTTT.

V gene TRBV7-2 combines with J gene TRBJ2-3; D is unresolved. This CDR3 region has 15 residues. Trimming took off 5 bases at V and 0 bases at J, with 12 bases between the two ends. CDR1 is SGHTA and CDR2 is FQGNSA in the germline V gene. The CDR3: CASSTRLQSTDTQYF. The DNA for the CDR3 is TGTGCCAGCAGCACCCGTTTGCAGAGCACAGATACGCAGTATTTT.

The gene calls are TRBV28 and TRBJ1-3; D may be TRBD1 (5 bases). V lost 4 bases to trimming and J lost 0 bases, with 7 bases between them. The germline CDR1 and CDR2 sequences are MDHEN and SYDVKM. The CDR3 covers 14 residues. Here the CDR3 reads CASSSGGSGNTIYF. CDR3 DNA: TGTGCCAGCAGTTCGGGGGGCTCTGGAAACACCATATATTTT.

The rearrangement joins TRBV23-1 to TRBJ1-5; a possible D gene is TRBD1 (5 bases). TRBV23-1 is an ORF for which the function is uncertain. V shed 2 bases and J shed 5 bases, with 13 bases lying between them. This CDR3 has 15 amino acids. The CDR3 loop is CASSQPREDDQPQHF. CDR3 DNA sequence: TGCGCCAGCAGTCAACCCAGGGAGGACGATCAGCCCCAGCATTTT.

This clone has just one count. V and J are TRBV30 and TRBJ1-4; 11 nucleotides agree with TRBD1. CDR3 length: 13 amino acids. Trimming at V came to 1 base and at J to 10 bases, leaving 2 bases not matched to a gene. Per germline, CDR1 GTSNPN and CDR2 SVGIG (reference sequence). The CDR3 nucleotides read TGTGCCTGGAGTGGGACAGGGGGCGGAAAACTGTTTTTT. Protein product: CAWSGTGGGKLFF.

This chain joins TRBV29-1 and TRBJ2-7, with 8 bases aligning to TRBD1. The germline gives CDR1 SQVTM, CDR2 ANQGSEA. This CDR3 contains 13 residues. The V and J ends lost 6 bases and 6 bases, in that order; junction bases with no gene match: 10. The CDR3 DNA sequence: TGCAGCGTCCTCCACGAGGACAGGGCCGAGCAGTACTTC. Translated, it gives CSVLHEDRAEQYF.

The V call is TRBV10-1, the J call TRBJ1-4; 8 nucleotides match TRBD1. The CDR3 runs 16 residues. Germline assignment: CDR1 WNHNN and CDR2 SYGVQD (reference sequence). With 4 bases clipped from V and 8 bases from J, the junction kept 12 bases outside the gene matches. The chain's CDR3 is CASSADRQGIDEKLFF. The CDR3 nucleotides read TGCGCCAGCAGTGCCGATCGACAGGGGATTGACGAAAAACTGTTTTTT.

This clone occurred once. The chain has TRBV7-3 and TRBJ2-1; 11 nucleotides line up with TRBD1. The germline V gene has CDR1 SGHTA and CDR2 FQGTGA. The CDR3 extends over 14 amino acids. The J segment lost 7 bases and the V segment lost 4 bases, leaving 3 bases of the junction unmatched. The CDR3 DNA reads as TGTGCCAGCAGCTCAGGGACAGGGGGGAATGAGCAGTTCTTC. Residues: CASSSGTGGNEQFF. Supplemented by reference TRBV7-3 and TRBJ2-1, the full variable domain reads GAGVSQTPSNKVTEKGKYVELRCDPISGHTALYWYRQSLGQGPEFLIYFQGTGAADDSGLPNDRFFAVRPEGSVSTLKIQRTERGDSAVYLCASSSGTGGNEQFFGPGTRLTVL.

This clone was recorded only once. The rearrangement links TRBV18 to TRBJ1-2, with TRBD1 matching over 10 bases. The CDR3 loop spans 16 amino acids. From germline, CDR1 is KGHSH and CDR2 LQKENI. V shed 2 bases and J 4 bases; nucleotides not matched to a gene: 7. The CDR3 bases are TGTGCCAGCTCACCATCCGGGACAGGGGATTCCTATGGCTACACCTTC. Translating gives CASSPSGTGDSYGYTF.

This clone has more than one count but fewer than ten. The V call is TRBV28, the J call TRBJ1-1; D is unclear. V gave up 6 bases and J gave up 1 base, with 3 bases separating them. Germline V CDR1 and CDR2: MDHEN, SYDVKM. The CDR3 spans 11 residues. CDR3 DNA: TGTGCCAGCAGGGAGAACACTGAAGCTTTCTTT. Translation: CASRENTEAFF.

This clone was counted between two and nine times. The rearrangement uses TRBV5-1 and TRBJ1-2; 7 bases are a match to TRBD1. The CDR3 covers 12 residues. Germline V CDR1 and CDR2: SGHRS, YFSETQ. The junction had 5 bases not matched to a gene; V was cut back by 0 bases and J by 12 bases. CDR3: CASSLEGAGHTF. The CDR3 DNA reads as TGCGCCAGCAGCTTGGAGGGGGCAGGACACACCTTC.

V and J are TRBV14 and TRBJ2-7, with 7 bases lining up with TRBD1. J lost 6 bases, V lost 6 bases, and 5 bases had no gene match. CDR3 length: 12 amino acids. Germline CDR1 is SGHDN and CDR2 is FVKESK. The CDR3 nucleotides are TGTGCCAGCAGAAGACAGGGATCCGAGCAGTACTTC. Residues: CASRRQGSEQYF.

V and J are TRBV14 and TRBJ2-2; D is perhaps TRBD2 (6 bases). Germline assignment: CDR1 SGHDN and CDR2 FVKESK. With 4 bases removed from V and 2 bases from J, the gap between germline ends came to 8 bases. CDR3 length: 14 amino acids. The CDR3: CASSLAENTGELFF. The DNA of the CDR3 is TGTGCCAGCAGCCTAGCGGAAAACACCGGGGAGCTGTTTTTT.

In this sample, this clone turned up a few times. The chain joins TRBV2 to TRBJ1-1; perhaps TRBD1 as D (6 bases). Looked up from germline, CDR1 is SNHLY and CDR2 is FYNNEI. This CDR3 contains 12 residues. With 6 bases removed from V and 6 bases from J, the gap between germline ends came to 11 bases. The DNA for the CDR3 is TGTGCCAGCAGCCACGGGGGCCCTGAAGCTTTCTTT. It encodes CASSHGGPEAFF.

CDR3 protein: CASSAVSSGGKETEAFF. The CDR3, as DNA: TGTGCCAGCAGCGCCGTTAGTAGTGGGGGGAAGGAGACTGAAGCTTTCTTT. The chain is built from TRBV7-2 and TRBJ1-1; D might be TRBD1 (5 bases). Per the germline V gene, CDR1 is SGHTA and CDR2 is FQGNSA. There are 17 residues in the CDR3. The V end lost 5 bases, the J end lost 5 bases, and 24 bases lay between the germline ends.

The rearrangement joins TRBV14 to TRBJ2-7; no reliable D call. The CDR3 has 12 amino acids. V lost 1 base and J 4 bases, leaving 5 bases between the germline ends. Germline CDR1 reads SGHDN; CDR2 reads FVKESK. The CDR3 protein is CASSQVRYEQYF. The CDR3 DNA sequence: TGTGCCAGCAGCCAAGTGCGGTACGAGCAGTACTTC.

Note on this clone: The germline gene is not matched at one end of the junction; a read error may be the cause. The chain couples TRBV7-2 to TRBJ2-2; 8 bases fit TRBD2. The CDR3 spans 13 residues. Germline V gene data show CDR1 as SGHTA and CDR2 as FQGNSA. As DNA, the CDR3 is TGTGCCAGCAGCGTAGCGGGGCACCGGGAGCTGTTTTTT. This encodes CASSVAGHRELFF.

V is TRBV20-1 and J is TRBJ2-1, with a weak D call TRBD2 (5 bases). The length of the CDR3 is 11 residues. Germline CDR1 reads DFQATT; CDR2 reads SNEGSKA (reference sequence). V was trimmed by 3 bases and J by 8 bases, leaving 8 bases between them. The CDR3 region has the DNA TGCAGTGCTAGTAGGCGGGATGAGCAGTTCTTC. Its translation is CSASRRDEQFF.

This clone was observed a single time. The chain links TRBV7-9 to TRBJ2-2, with 8 bases lining up with TRBD1. The CDR3 runs to 19 residues. The J segment lost 2 bases and the V segment lost 1 base, leaving 12 bases of the junction unmatched. Germline-derived CDR1 and CDR2 are SEHNR and FQNEAQ (reference sequence). CDR3 protein: CASSLELSWGTGNTGELFF. DNA for the CDR3: TGTGCCAGCAGCTTAGAATTATCTTGGGGGACAGGAAACACCGGGGAGCTGTTTTTT.

V usage is TRBV6-5 and J usage is TRBJ2-1, with TRBD2 matching over 12 bases. This CDR3 region has 15 residues. Germline V gives CDR1 MNHEY, CDR2 SVGAGI. Trimming took 4 bases from V and 5 from J; bases not matched to a gene: 3. The CDR3 spells CASSFLAGGDNEQFF. For the CDR3, the DNA is TGTGCCAGCAGTTTTCTAGCGGGGGGGGACAATGAGCAGTTCTTC.

The gene calls are TRBV9 and TRBJ1-1, with D hard to call. CDR1 SGDLS and CDR2 YYNGEE come from the germline V gene. CDR3 length: 13 amino acids. V was clipped by 4 bases and J by 7 bases, with 14 bases between them. CDR3 region: CASSPSGYFEAFF. DNA of the CDR3: TGTGCCAGCAGCCCCAGTGGGTATTTTGAAGCTTTCTTT.

This clone was counted a single time. V and J are TRBV4-2 and TRBJ2-2; TRBD2 might be the D (6 bases). V lost 2 bases, J lost 5 bases, and 21 bases lay in between. CDR1 is LGHNA, CDR2 YNFKEQ, per germline. CDR3 length: 18 amino acids. CDR3 loop: CASSQSLWGDWITGELFF. CDR3 in DNA: TGTGCCAGCAGCCAATCCCTGTGGGGGGACTGGATTACCGGGGAGCTGTTTTTT.

V gene TRBV10-3 combines with J gene TRBJ1-1, with TRBD1 as a possible D gene (6 bases). Germline V gene data show CDR1 as ENHRY and CDR2 as SYGVKD. Trimming stripped 3 bases from V and 2 bases from J, with 10 bases between. This CDR3 has 14 residues. The CDR3 DNA reads TGTGCCATCAGTGAAGTTGGGGGCAACACTGAAGCTTTCTTT. This sequence encodes CAISEVGGNTEAFF.

This chain joins TRBV7-3 and TRBJ2-2; the match to TRBD1 covers 11 bases. The CDR3 runs 16 residues. The germline V gene encodes CDR1 SGHTA and CDR2 FQGTGA. After removal of 4 bases from V and 3 bases from J, the junction contained 4 bases not matched to a gene. The CDR3 reads CASSSRTGGYTGELFF. CDR3 nucleotides: TGTGCCAGCAGCTCTCGGACAGGGGGCTACACCGGGGAGCTGTTTTTT.